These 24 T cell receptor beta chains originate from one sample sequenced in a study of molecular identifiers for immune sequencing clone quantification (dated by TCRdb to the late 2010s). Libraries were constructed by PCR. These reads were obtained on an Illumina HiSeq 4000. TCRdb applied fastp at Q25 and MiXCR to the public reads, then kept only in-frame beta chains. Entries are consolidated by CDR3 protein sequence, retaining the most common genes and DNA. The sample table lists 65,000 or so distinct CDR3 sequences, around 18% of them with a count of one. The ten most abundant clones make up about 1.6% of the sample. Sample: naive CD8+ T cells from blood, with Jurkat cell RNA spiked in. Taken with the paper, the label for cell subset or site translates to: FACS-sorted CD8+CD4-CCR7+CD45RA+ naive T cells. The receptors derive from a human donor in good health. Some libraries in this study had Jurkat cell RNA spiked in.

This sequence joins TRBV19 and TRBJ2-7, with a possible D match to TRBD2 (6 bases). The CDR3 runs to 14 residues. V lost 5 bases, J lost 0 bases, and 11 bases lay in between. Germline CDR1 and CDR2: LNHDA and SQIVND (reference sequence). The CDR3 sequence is CASSGGVSSYEQYF. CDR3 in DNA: TGTGCCAGTAGTGGAGGGGTTAGCTCCTACGAGCAGTACTTC.

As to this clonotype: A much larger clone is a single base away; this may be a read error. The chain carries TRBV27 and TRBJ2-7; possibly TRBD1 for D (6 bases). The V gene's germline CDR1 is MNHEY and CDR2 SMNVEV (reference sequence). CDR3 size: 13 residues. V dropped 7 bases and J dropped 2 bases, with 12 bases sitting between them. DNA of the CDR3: TGTGCCAGCATAGGGGCAGGGGCCTACGAGCAGTACTTC. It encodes CASIGAGAYEQYF.

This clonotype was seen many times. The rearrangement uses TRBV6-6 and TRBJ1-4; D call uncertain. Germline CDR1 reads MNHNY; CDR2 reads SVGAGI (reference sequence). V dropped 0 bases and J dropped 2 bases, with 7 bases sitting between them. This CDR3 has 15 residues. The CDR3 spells CASSYSRGTNEKLFF. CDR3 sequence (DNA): TGTGCCAGCAGTTACTCGAGAGGGACTAATGAAAAACTGTTTTTT.

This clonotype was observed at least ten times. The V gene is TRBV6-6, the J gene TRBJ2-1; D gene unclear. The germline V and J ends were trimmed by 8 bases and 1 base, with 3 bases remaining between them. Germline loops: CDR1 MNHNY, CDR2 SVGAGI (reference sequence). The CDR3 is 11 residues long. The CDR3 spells CASWSYNEQFF. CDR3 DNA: TGTGCCAGCTGGTCCTACAATGAGCAGTTCTTC.

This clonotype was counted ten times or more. The CDR3 spells CASSEGWPGRVETQYF. CDR3 in DNA: TGTGCCAGCAGTGAAGGTTGGCCGGGGAGGGTAGAGACCCAGTACTTC. This rearrangement joins TRBV6-1 to TRBJ2-5; 7 bases match TRBD2. Germline-derived CDR1 and CDR2 are MNHNS and SASEGT. V lost 1 base, J lost 4 bases, and 9 bases stayed unmatched. This CDR3 has 16 residues.

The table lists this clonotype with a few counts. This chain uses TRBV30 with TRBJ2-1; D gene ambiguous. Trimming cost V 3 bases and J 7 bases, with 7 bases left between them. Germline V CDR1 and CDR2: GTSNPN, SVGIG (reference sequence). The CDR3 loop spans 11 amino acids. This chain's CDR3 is CAWRLGNEQFF. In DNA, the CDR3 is TGTGCCTGGAGACTCGGTAATGAGCAGTTCTTC.

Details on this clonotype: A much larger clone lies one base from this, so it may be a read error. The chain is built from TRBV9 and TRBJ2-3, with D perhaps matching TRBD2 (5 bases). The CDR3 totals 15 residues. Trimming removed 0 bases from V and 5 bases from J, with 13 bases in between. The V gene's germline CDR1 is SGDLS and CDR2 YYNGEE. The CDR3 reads CASSVGPAGIDTQYF. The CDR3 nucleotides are TGTGCCAGCAGCGTAGGCCCTGCGGGCATAGATACGCAGTATTTT. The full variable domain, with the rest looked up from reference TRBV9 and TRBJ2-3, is DSGVTQTPKHLITATGQRVTLRCSPRSGDLSVYWYQQSLDQGLQFLIQYYNGEERAKGNILERFSAQQFPDLHSELNLSSLELGDSALYFCASSVGPAGIDTQYFGPGTRLTVL.

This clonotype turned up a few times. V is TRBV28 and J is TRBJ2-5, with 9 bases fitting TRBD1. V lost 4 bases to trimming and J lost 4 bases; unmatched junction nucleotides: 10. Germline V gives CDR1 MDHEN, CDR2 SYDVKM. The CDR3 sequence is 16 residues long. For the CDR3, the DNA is TGTGCCAGCAGTTGGGGACAGGGCCTACGGGGAGAGACCCAGTACTTC. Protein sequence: CASSWGQGLRGETQYF.

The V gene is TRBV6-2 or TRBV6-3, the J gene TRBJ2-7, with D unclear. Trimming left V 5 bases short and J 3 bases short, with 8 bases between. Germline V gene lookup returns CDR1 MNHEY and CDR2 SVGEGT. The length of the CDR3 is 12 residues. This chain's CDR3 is CASSPLHYEQYF. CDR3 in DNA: TGTGCCAGCAGTCCGCTTCACTACGAGCAGTACTTC.

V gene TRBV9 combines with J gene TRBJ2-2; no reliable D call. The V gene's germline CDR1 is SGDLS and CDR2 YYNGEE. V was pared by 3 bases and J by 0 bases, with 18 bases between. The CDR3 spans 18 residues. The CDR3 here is CASSGGGLGSSNTGELFF. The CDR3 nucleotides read TGTGCCAGCAGCGGGGGTGGGTTAGGATCGTCGAACACCGGGGAGCTGTTTTTT.

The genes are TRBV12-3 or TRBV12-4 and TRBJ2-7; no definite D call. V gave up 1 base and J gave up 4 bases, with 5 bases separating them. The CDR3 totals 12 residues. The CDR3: CASSLGIYEQYF. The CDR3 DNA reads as TGTGCCAGCAGTTTAGGGATTTACGAGCAGTACTTC.

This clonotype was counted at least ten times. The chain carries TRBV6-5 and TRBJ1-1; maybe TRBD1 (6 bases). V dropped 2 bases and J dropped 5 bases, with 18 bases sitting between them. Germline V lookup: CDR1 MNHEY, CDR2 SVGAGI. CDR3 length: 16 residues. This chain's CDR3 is CASSYVQGGGPTEAFF. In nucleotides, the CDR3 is TGTGCCAGCAGTTACGTACAGGGCGGGGGCCCGACTGAAGCTTTCTTT.

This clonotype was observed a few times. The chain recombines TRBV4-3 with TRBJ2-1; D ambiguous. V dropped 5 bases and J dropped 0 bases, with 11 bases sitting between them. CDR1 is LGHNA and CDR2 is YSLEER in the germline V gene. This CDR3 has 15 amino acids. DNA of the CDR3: TGCGCCAGCAGCGCCGACTCGAGCTCCTACAATGAGCAGTTCTTC. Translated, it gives CASSADSSSYNEQFF.

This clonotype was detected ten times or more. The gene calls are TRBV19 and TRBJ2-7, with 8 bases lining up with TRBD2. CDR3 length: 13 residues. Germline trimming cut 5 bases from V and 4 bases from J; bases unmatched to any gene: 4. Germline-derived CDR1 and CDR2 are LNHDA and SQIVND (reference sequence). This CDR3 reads CASSPGGPYEQYF. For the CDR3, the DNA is TGTGCCAGTAGTCCGGGAGGGCCTTACGAGCAGTACTTC.

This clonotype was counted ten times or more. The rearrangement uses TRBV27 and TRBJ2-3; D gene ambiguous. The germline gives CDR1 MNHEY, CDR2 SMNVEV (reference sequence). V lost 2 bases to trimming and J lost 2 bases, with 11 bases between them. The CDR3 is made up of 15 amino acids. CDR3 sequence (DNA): TGTGCCAGCAGTTTAGGCCTGGGGTACACAGATACGCAGTATTTT. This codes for CASSLGLGYTDTQYF.

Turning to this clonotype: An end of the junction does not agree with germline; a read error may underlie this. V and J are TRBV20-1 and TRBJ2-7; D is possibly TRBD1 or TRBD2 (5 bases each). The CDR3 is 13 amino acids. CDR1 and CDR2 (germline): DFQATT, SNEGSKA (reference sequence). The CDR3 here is CRARDPRGCEQYF. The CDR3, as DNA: TGCAGGGCTAGAGATCCGAGGGGATGCGAGCAGTACTTC.

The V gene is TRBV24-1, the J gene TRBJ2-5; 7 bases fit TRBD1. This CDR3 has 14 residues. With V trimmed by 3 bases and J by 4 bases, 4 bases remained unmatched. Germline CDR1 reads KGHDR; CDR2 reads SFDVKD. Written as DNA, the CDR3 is TGTGCCACCAGTGATACAGGGGTGCCAGAGACCCAGTACTTC. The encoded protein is CATSDTGVPETQYF.

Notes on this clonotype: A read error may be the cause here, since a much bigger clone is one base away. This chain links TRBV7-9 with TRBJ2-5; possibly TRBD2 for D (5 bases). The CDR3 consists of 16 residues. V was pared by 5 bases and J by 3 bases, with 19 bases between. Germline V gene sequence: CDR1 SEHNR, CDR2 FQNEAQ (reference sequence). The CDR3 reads CASSLWGAPMEETQYF. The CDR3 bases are TGTGCCAGCAGCCTTTGGGGAGCCCCGATGGAAGAGACCCAGTACTTC. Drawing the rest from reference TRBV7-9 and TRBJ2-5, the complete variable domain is DTGVSQNPRHKITKRGQNVTFRCDPISEHNRLYWYRQTLGQGPEFLTYFQNEAQLEKSRLLSDRFSAERPKGSFSTLEIQRTEQGDSAMYLCASSLWGAPMEETQYFGPGTRLLVL.

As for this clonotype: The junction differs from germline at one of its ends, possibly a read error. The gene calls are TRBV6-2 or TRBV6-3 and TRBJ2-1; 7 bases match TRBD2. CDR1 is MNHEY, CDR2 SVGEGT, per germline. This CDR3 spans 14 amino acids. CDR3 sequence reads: CASNPSGPYSEQFF. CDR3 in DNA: TGTGCCAGCAACCCTAGCGGACCATACAGTGAGCAGTTCTTC.

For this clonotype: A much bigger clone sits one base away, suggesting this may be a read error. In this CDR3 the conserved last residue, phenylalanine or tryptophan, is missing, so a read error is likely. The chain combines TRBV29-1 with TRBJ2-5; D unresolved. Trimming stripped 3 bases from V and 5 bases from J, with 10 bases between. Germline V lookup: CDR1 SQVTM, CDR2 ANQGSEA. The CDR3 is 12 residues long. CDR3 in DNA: TGCAGCGTTGATGTTAGTGGGGAGACCCAGTACCTC. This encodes CSVDVSGETQYL.

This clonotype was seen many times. The CDR3 here is CASSLVGSSYNEQFF. The DNA for the CDR3 is TGTGCCAGCAGCTTGGTGGGGAGCTCCTACAATGAGCAGTTCTTC. The chain couples TRBV7-3 to TRBJ2-1; a weak D match, TRBD2 (5 bases). V was pared by 3 bases and J by 0 bases, with 9 bases between. The CDR3 runs to 15 residues. In germline, CDR1 is SGHTA, CDR2 FQGTGA.

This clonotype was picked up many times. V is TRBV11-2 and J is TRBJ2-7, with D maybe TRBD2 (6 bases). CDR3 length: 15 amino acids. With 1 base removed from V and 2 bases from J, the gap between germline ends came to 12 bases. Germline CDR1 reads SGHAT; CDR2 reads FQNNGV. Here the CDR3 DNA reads TGTGCCAGCAGCTTAGCCTGGGGGAGGACCTACGAGCAGTACTTC. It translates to CASSLAWGRTYEQYF. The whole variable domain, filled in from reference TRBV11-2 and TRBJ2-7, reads EAGVAQSPRYKIIEKRQSVAFWCNPISGHATLYWYQQILGQGPKLLIQFQNNGVVDDSQLPKDRFSAERLKGVDSTLKIQPAKLEDSAVYLCASSLAWGRTYEQYFGPGTRLTVT.

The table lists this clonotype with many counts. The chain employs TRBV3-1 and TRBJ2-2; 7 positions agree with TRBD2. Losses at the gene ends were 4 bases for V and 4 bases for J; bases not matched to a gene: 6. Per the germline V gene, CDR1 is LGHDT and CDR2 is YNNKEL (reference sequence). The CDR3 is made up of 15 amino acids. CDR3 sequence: CASSPLGRGTGELFF. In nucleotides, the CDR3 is TGTGCCAGCAGCCCTCTGGGGAGGGGCACCGGGGAGCTGTTTTTT.

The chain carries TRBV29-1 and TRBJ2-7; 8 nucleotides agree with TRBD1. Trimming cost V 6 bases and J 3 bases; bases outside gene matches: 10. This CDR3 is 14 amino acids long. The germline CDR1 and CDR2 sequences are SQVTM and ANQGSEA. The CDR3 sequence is CSVASTGAGYEQYF. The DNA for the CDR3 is TGCAGCGTGGCATCGACAGGGGCGGGCTACGAGCAGTACTTC.